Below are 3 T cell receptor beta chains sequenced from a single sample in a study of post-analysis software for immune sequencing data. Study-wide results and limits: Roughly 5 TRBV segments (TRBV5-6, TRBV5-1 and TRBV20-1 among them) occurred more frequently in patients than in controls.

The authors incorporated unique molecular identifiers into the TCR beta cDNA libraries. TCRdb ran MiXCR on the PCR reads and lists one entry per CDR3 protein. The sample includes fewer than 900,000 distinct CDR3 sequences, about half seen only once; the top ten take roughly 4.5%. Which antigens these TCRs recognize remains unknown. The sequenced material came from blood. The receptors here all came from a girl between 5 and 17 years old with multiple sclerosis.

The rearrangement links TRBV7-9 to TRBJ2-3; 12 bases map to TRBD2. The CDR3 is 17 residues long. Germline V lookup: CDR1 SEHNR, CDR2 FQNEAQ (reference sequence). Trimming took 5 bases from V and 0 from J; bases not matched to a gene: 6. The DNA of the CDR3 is TGTGCCAGCAGCCGAACTAGCGGGAGGCTTAGCACAGATACGCAGTATTTT. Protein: CASSRTSGRLSTDTQYF.

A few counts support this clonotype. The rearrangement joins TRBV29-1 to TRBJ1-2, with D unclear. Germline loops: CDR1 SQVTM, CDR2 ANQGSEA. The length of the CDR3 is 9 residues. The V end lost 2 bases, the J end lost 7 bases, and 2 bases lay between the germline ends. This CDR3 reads CSVESGYTF. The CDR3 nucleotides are TGCAGCGTTGAATCTGGCTACACCTTC.

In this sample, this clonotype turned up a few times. The CDR3 bases are TGCGCCAGCAGCCAAGATCAGGGGCGGGGCGGGAGTAATGAGCAGTTCTTC. It yields the protein CASSQDQGRGGSNEQFF. The chain has TRBV4-1 and TRBJ2-1; a weak D match, TRBD2 (7 bases). V dropped 0 bases and J dropped 7 bases, with 19 bases sitting between them. CDR1 is MGHRA and CDR2 is YSYEKL in the germline V gene. CDR3 size: 17 residues.